This T cell receptor beta chain was recovered during a study of Tregs in tolerant kidney transplant recipients. Study-level background: Recipients received nonmyeloablative bone marrow transplants from related graft donors, with transient mixed chimerism.

As regards this clone: Antigen unknown.

Some clones are missing from TCRdb's copy, which holds only in-frame ones; the method was immunoSEQ multiplex PCR. The sample holds 100,000 to 130,000 clones, almost 90% seen once. Germline V gene data show CDR1 as MRHNA and CDR2 as SNTAGT. The CDR3 spans 14 residues. The V gene lost 3 bases and the J gene lost 3 bases, with 11 bases spanning the gap. CD4+CD25+CD127- Tregs, CD4+CD25- non-Tregs, CD4 and CD8 cells were sorted. Points from the study as a whole: Tolerant patients' donor-specific Tregs expanded beyond overall Tregs, suggesting antigen-driven growth. Few patients were studied, so findings need validation in larger groups.

The sequencing here drew on CD4+ T cells from blood, taken before the transplant. This TCR derives from a human donor who received a combined kidney and bone marrow transplant. The V call is TRBV6-4, the J call TRBJ1-2; no definite D call. The CDR3 loop reads CASSEVLGDYGYTF. The CDR3 DNA is TGTGCCAGCAGTGAAGTACTCGGGGACTATGGCTACACCTTC.